These 30 T cell receptor beta chains share one sample of origin, sequenced in a study of molecular identifiers for immune sequencing clone quantification. One entry per CDR3 protein results from TCRdb running MiXCR on the PCR reads. The sample contains about 630,000 distinct CDR3 sequences, 25% of which appear only once. Sequencing used naive CD8+ T cells from blood, with Jurkat cell RNA spiked in. This sample's subset: FACS-sorted CD8+CD4-CCR7+CD45RA+ naive T cells. These receptors all stem from a human donor in good health. Some libraries in this study had Jurkat cell RNA spiked in.

This clonotype was seen only a few times. The rearrangement uses TRBV27 and TRBJ2-3; D gene ambiguous. CDR1 and CDR2 (germline): MNHEY, SMNVEV (reference sequence). V dropped 8 bases and J dropped 2 bases, with 23 bases sitting between them. The CDR3 covers 17 residues. The CDR3 region has the DNA TGTGCCAGCGCACCAGGCGGCCACTTGTTCTACACAGATACGCAGTATTTT. This encodes CASAPGGHLFYTDTQYF.

This CDR3 is CSAGQLYTEAFF. CDR3 bases: TGCAGTGCCGGACAGTTGTACACTGAAGCTTTCTTT. The chain uses TRBV20-1 and TRBJ1-1; a possible D gene is TRBD1 (6 bases). V lost 6 bases and J 3 bases, leaving 11 bases between the germline ends. The CDR3 runs 12 residues. Germline V gene lookup returns CDR1 DFQATT and CDR2 SNEGSKA (reference sequence).

The V and J genes are TRBV4-3 and TRBJ2-6; 7 positions match TRBD1. The CDR3 runs 15 residues. V dropped 4 bases and J dropped 3; count of bases not matched to a gene: 3. Looked up from germline, CDR1 is LGHNA and CDR2 is YSLEER. The chain's CDR3 is CASSLTGIGANVLTF. For the CDR3, the DNA is TGCGCCAGCAGCCTGACAGGGATTGGGGCCAACGTCCTGACTTTC.

This chain links TRBV27 with TRBJ2-2; D gene uncertain. The ends were cut back, 6 bases at V and 1 base at J, with 18 bases in the middle. CDR3 size: 17 residues. The V gene's germline CDR1 is MNHEY and CDR2 SMNVEV (reference sequence). The CDR3 bases are TGTGCCAGCAGCCCTCACGTAGGAAACGAGAACACCGGGGAGCTGTTTTTT. Translation gives CASSPHVGNENTGELFF.

The table lists this clonotype with many counts. The chain carries TRBV28 and TRBJ2-4, with 7 bases aligning to TRBD2. V lost 1 base to trimming and J lost 16 bases; unmatched junction nucleotides: 10. Germline V gene data show CDR1 as MDHEN and CDR2 as SYDVKM. The CDR3 has 13 amino acids. The CDR3 nucleotides are TGTGCCAGCAGTTTATCCCTGACTAGCCGTCGCTACTTC. It yields the protein CASSLSLTSRRYF.

In this sample, this clonotype turned up many times. The rearrangement uses TRBV5-1 and TRBJ2-1; no clear D. V was pared by 3 bases and J by 2 bases, with 18 bases between. Germline V CDR1 and CDR2: SGHRS, YFSETQ. This CDR3 contains 17 residues. The CDR3 spells CASSSSVKPTAYNEQFF. CDR3 nucleotides: TGCGCCAGCAGCTCATCGGTCAAACCAACGGCCTACAATGAGCAGTTCTTC.

Notes on this clonotype: This may be a read error, as it is one base from a much larger clone. V and J are TRBV12-3 or TRBV12-4 and TRBJ2-3; 7 bases align to TRBD1. CDR3 size: 15 residues. Trimming at V came to 5 bases and at J to 5 bases, leaving 10 bases not matched to a gene. The CDR3 loop is CASSTQGGAGDTQYF. DNA for the CDR3: TGTGCCAGCAGTACTCAAGGGGGCGCGGGAGATACGCAGTATTTT.

This clonotype was detected a few times. J is TRBJ2-7 and V is TRBV20-1; TRBD2 matches at 8 bases. J gave up 4 bases and V 1 base, and 12 bases lay outside the gene matches. Looked up from germline, CDR1 is DFQATT and CDR2 is SNEGSKA (reference sequence). The CDR3 extends over 16 amino acids. CDR3 residues: CSARGPLAGRSYEQYF. In DNA form, the CDR3 reads TGCAGTGCTAGAGGTCCTCTAGCGGGTAGGAGTTACGAGCAGTACTTC.

The chain links TRBV6-1 to TRBJ2-5; D could derive from TRBD1 or TRBD2 (5 bases each). CDR1 and CDR2 from the germline V gene are MNHNS and SASEGT. The CDR3 contains 13 residues. CDR3 region: CGLRGLGQETQYF. In nucleotides, the CDR3 is TGTGGACTCCGGGGCCTGGGGCAAGAGACCCAGTACTTC.

This clonotype was recorded many times. The chain links TRBV7-9 to TRBJ2-6; D is ambiguous. The V end was cut by 4 bases, the J end by 0 bases, with 10 bases between. In germline, CDR1 is SEHNR, CDR2 FQNEAQ (reference sequence). This CDR3 spans 16 amino acids. CDR3 loop: CASSSTASSGANVLTF. The CDR3 bases are TGTGCCAGCAGCTCCACCGCTAGCTCTGGGGCCAACGTCCTGACTTTC.

Regarding this clonotype: One base away lies a much larger clone, so this may be a sequencing read error. Because the CDR3 is missing its conserved closing phenylalanine or tryptophan, this is likely a read error. The V call is TRBV28, the J call TRBJ2-1; D not resolved. Germline loops: CDR1 MDHEN, CDR2 SYDVKM. V dropped 4 bases and J dropped 13 bases, with 17 bases sitting between them. CDR3 length equals 13 residues. The CDR3 loop is CASSSRLMDAQFC. In DNA form, the CDR3 reads TGTGCCAGCAGTTCCCGTCTCATGGACGCTCAGTTCTGC.

This rearrangement joins TRBV5-5 to TRBJ2-5, with unresolved D. Trimming took off 0 bases at V and 10 bases at J, with 13 bases between the two ends. Looked up from germline, CDR1 is SGHKS and CDR2 is YYEKEE (reference sequence). The CDR3 covers 13 residues. The CDR3 is CASSLDLPADQYF. CDR3 coding DNA: TGTGCCAGCAGCTTGGATCTGCCGGCGGACCAGTACTTC.

This clonotype was recorded a few times. This CDR3 is CASSSRMGRTETQYF. In DNA form, the CDR3 reads TGTGCCAGCAGCTCCCGTATGGGGCGGACAGAGACCCAGTACTTC. This chain joins TRBV7-6 and TRBJ2-5, with D perhaps matching TRBD1 (5 bases). The CDR3 consists of 15 residues. The ends were cut back, 4 bases at V and 4 bases at J, with 16 bases in the middle. Germline CDR1 is SGHVS and CDR2 is FNYEAQ. Variable domain in full (rest from reference TRBV7-6 and TRBJ2-5): GAGVSQSPRYKVTKRGQDVALRCDPISGHVSLYWYRQALGQGPEFLTYFNYEAQQDKSGLPNDRFSAERPEGSISTLTIQRTEQRDSAMYRCASSSRMGRTETQYFGPGTRLLVL.

This clonotype was seen many times. The rearrangement joins TRBV11-2 to TRBJ2-1; 12 bases are a match to TRBD2. This CDR3 spans 15 amino acids. The ends lost 6 bases at V and 4 bases at J; junction bases unmatched: 4. The germline CDR1 and CDR2 sequences are SGHAT and FQNNGV. The CDR3 coding sequence is TGTGCCAGCAGACTACTAGCGGGAGGTTACAATGAGCAGTTCTTC. This encodes CASRLLAGGYNEQFF.

This clonotype was seen a few times. V gene TRBV27 combines with J gene TRBJ2-1; D not certain. The CDR3 covers 15 residues. The ends were cut back, 2 bases at V and 2 bases at J, with 10 bases in the middle. Germline CDR1 MNHEY, CDR2 SMNVEV (reference sequence). The CDR3 bases are TGTGCCAGCAGTTTACCCTCGCCCCCCTACAATGAGCAGTTCTTC. Its translation: CASSLPSPPYNEQFF.

The J gene is TRBJ2-7, the V gene TRBV6-5; 7 bases map to TRBD1. There are 16 residues in the CDR3. With 4 bases clipped from V and 3 bases from J, the junction kept 12 bases outside the gene matches. Germline assignment: CDR1 MNHEY and CDR2 SVGAGI. CDR3 in amino acids: CASSSPQAQGDYEQYF. The CDR3 DNA reads TGTGCCAGCAGTTCCCCACAGGCGCAGGGGGACTACGAGCAGTACTTC.

This clonotype was recorded at least ten times. V gene TRBV28 combines with J gene TRBJ2-7; the D is unclear. The CDR3 runs 14 residues. Germline CDR1 reads MDHEN; CDR2 reads SYDVKM. Trimming took off 5 bases at V and 2 bases at J, with 13 bases between the two ends. The CDR3 spells CASSTPRRTYEQYF. DNA of the CDR3: TGTGCCAGCAGTACCCCGAGGCGGACCTACGAGCAGTACTTC.

This clonotype was detected ten times or more. The chain combines TRBV28 with TRBJ2-7; D tentatively fits TRBD1 or TRBD2 (5 bases each). CDR1 MDHEN and CDR2 SYDVKM come from the germline V gene. V shed 2 bases and J shed 0 bases, with 11 bases lying between them. The CDR3 runs 15 residues. The CDR3 loop is CASSLGDGLSYEQYF. Here the CDR3 DNA reads TGTGCCAGCAGTTTAGGGGACGGCCTCTCCTACGAGCAGTACTTC.

This clonotype was recorded at least ten times. The chain links TRBV28 to TRBJ1-1; D is ambiguous. From germline, CDR1 is MDHEN and CDR2 SYDVKM. Trimming cost V 5 bases and J 0 bases, with 10 bases left between them. There are 14 residues in the CDR3. CDR3 DNA: TGTGCCAGCAGTGCCCCCGAGCTGAACACTGAAGCTTTCTTT. Protein sequence: CASSAPELNTEAFF.

The table lists this clonotype with many counts. The chain carries TRBV5-1 and TRBJ2-7; D remains ambiguous. Trimming took 4 bases from V and 2 from J, leaving 10 bases between them. From germline, CDR1 is SGHRS and CDR2 YFSETQ. This CDR3 has 13 residues. In DNA, the CDR3 is TGCGCCAGCAGCATTGGAAGTGCCTACGAGCAGTACTTC. Encoded protein: CASSIGSAYEQYF.

This clonotype was counted many times. The rearrangement links TRBV12-3 or TRBV12-4 to TRBJ2-1; 8 bases match TRBD1. V shed 5 bases, J shed 7 bases, and the junction held 13 bases outside the gene matches. The length of the CDR3 is 16 residues. Here the CDR3 reads CASSPGTGGLMNEQFF. In DNA, the CDR3 is TGTGCCAGCAGTCCAGGGACAGGCGGATTGATGAATGAGCAGTTCTTC.

The V and J genes are TRBV12-3 or TRBV12-4 and TRBJ2-5; unclear D gene. The germline V and J ends were trimmed by 3 bases and 3 bases, with 17 bases remaining between them. The CDR3 length is 16 residues. The CDR3 protein is CASSFLVSTIKETQYF. The CDR3 region has the DNA TGTGCCAGCAGTTTTCTTGTCAGTACAATAAAAGAGACCCAGTACTTC.

The sample holds a few counts of this clonotype. The V and J genes are TRBV4-3 and TRBJ2-1, with 7 bases identical to TRBD2. V shed 0 bases and J 0 bases; nucleotides not matched to a gene: 8. The length of the CDR3 is 18 residues. Germline values: CDR1 LGHNA, CDR2 YSLEER. DNA of the CDR3: TGCGCCAGCAGCCAAGATCGTAGCGGGCATAGCTCCTACAATGAGCAGTTCTTC. This encodes CASSQDRSGHSSYNEQFF.

As concerns this clonotype: Given a much more abundant clone one base away, this may be a read error. V gene TRBV29-1 combines with J gene TRBJ2-7; D uncertain. The CDR3 contains 11 residues. Germline V gives CDR1 SQVTM, CDR2 ANQGSEA. Written as DNA, the CDR3 is TGCAGCGTCCTACAGCGATCGGCGCAGTGCTTC. It encodes CSVLQRSAQCF.

This clonotype was detected ten times or more. The chain links TRBV12-3 or TRBV12-4 to TRBJ1-2; TRBD1 is a possible D gene (6 bases). The CDR3 has 14 amino acids. Trimming took 6 bases from V and 5 from J, leaving 16 bases between them. In DNA form, the CDR3 reads TGTGCCAGCAGGTTAAGGGGGACGGATTATGGCTACACCTTC. It yields the protein CASRLRGTDYGYTF.

This clonotype was detected many times. The chain links TRBV4-1 to TRBJ1-2; D is ambiguous. Between the trimmed V and J ends, which lost 4 bases and 6 bases, there was a span of 18 bases. Germline loops: CDR1 MGHRA, CDR2 YSYEKL. This CDR3 is built from 15 residues. Here the CDR3 reads CASSPPGGGVNGYTF. The CDR3 coding sequence is TGCGCCAGCAGCCCCCCGGGCGGCGGGGTAAATGGCTACACCTTC.

There are many counts of this clonotype. The chain links TRBV5-1 to TRBJ2-5; the match to TRBD2 covers 7 bases. Germline V gene data show CDR1 as SGHRS and CDR2 as YFSETQ. With V trimmed by 0 bases and J by 4 bases, 9 bases remained unmatched. This CDR3 region has 16 residues. For the CDR3, the DNA is TGCGCCAGCAGCTTGGGGCAGACGGGAGGAGGAGAGACCCAGTACTTC. Translation: CASSLGQTGGGETQYF.

This rearrangement joins TRBV11-2 to TRBJ2-3; 7 positions match TRBD2. The CDR3 length is 15 residues. Germline V CDR1 and CDR2: SGHAT, FQNNGV. The junction had 10 bases not matched to a gene; V was cut back by 8 bases and J by 2 bases. The DNA for the CDR3 is TGTGCCAGCGGCCCGACCGGGACTACCACAGATACGCAGTATTTT. Its translation is CASGPTGTTTDTQYF. The full variable domain, in which reference TRBV11-2 and TRBJ2-3 provide the parts outside the CDR3, is EAGVAQSPRYKIIEKRQSVAFWCNPISGHATLYWYQQILGQGPKLLIQFQNNGVVDDSQLPKDRFSAERLKGVDSTLKIQPAKLEDSAVYLCASGPTGTTTDTQYFGPGTRLTVL.

This chain connects TRBV5-8 to TRBJ1-2; 9 bases line up with TRBD1. Unmatched junction bases numbered 4, after V lost 9 bases and J lost 7 bases. The CDR3 covers 11 residues. Germline CDR1 SGHTS, CDR2 YDEGEE. The CDR3 DNA sequence: TGTGCCACAACAGGGGGCACTGGCTACACCTTC. This translates into CATTGGTGYTF.

This clonotype has at least ten counts. The V and J genes are TRBV2 and TRBJ2-2; TRBD2 aligns across 8 bases. J lost 0 bases, V lost 5 bases, and 2 bases had no gene match. Germline V lookup: CDR1 SNHLY, CDR2 FYNNEI. The CDR3 is 15 residues long. CDR3 nucleotides: TGTGCCAGCAGTACTAGCGGAGCGAACACCGGGGAGCTGTTTTTT. It yields the protein CASSTSGANTGELFF.